One sample yielded the 20 T cell receptor beta chains listed below, sequenced in a study of T cell repertoires in cytomegalovirus infection. TCRdb reprocessed the reads with MiXCR, giving one entry per CDR3 protein. Of over 100,000 distinct CDR3 sequences in the sample, more than 15% were seen once. Sequenced: PBMCs. The receptors originated from a human donor in good health (CMV status not recorded). Some clones in this sample may be carry-over from other donors' samples.

This clonotype was found many times. J is TRBJ1-1 and V is TRBV7-6; the D gene is possibly TRBD1 (6 bases). Germline V CDR1 and CDR2: SGHVS, FNYEAQ. Trimming took 4 bases from V and 5 from J, leaving 14 bases between them. The CDR3 sequence is 14 residues long. CDR3 nucleotide sequence: TGTGCCAGCAGCTCGGACATTAGGGGGACTGAAGCTTTCTTT. It specifies CASSSDIRGTEAFF. The entire variable domain, with the rest obtained from reference TRBV7-6 and TRBJ1-1, is as follows: GAGVSQSPRYKVTKRGQDVALRCDPISGHVSLYWYRQALGQGPEFLTYFNYEAQQDKSGLPNDRFSAERPEGSISTLTIQRTEQRDSAMYRCASSSDIRGTEAFFGQGTRLTVV.

V gene TRBV6-4 combines with J gene TRBJ1-1; D not certain. The germline CDR1 and CDR2 sequences are MRHNA and SNTAGT. V lost 0 bases to trimming and J lost 5 bases, with 16 bases between them. The CDR3 has 16 residues. CDR3 region: CASSDSLDGRRTEAFF. CDR3 coding DNA: TGTGCCAGCAGTGACTCGTTGGACGGCCGACGGACTGAAGCTTTCTTT.

This clonotype was counted many times. The rearrangement uses TRBV7-2 and TRBJ2-6; D is undetermined. CDR1 SGHTA and CDR2 FQGNSA come from the germline V gene. The CDR3 is 13 residues long. Trimming cost V 4 bases and J 0 bases, with 1 base left between them. The CDR3 DNA is TGTGCCAGCAGCTCCTCTGGGGCCAACGTCCTGACTTTC. The encoded protein is CASSSSGANVLTF. Based on the CDR3 plus reference TRBV7-2 and TRBJ2-6, the full variable domain is GAGVSQSPSNKVTEKGKDVELRCDPISGHTALYWYRQSLGQGLEFLIYFQGNSAPDKSGLPSDRFSAERTGGSVSTLTIQRTQQEDSAVYLCASSSSGANVLTFGAGSRLTVL.

This clonotype was seen repeatedly, ten times or more. This sequence joins TRBV11-1 and TRBJ2-7, with D possibly TRBD1 on 6 matching bases. This CDR3 region has 18 residues. Trimming stripped 4 bases from V and 0 bases from J, with 22 bases between. Germline V gene sequence: CDR1 SGHAT, CDR2 FQDESV (reference sequence). The CDR3, as DNA: TGTGCCAGCAGCTCAGACGCACAGGGCCCTTACATCTCCTACGAGCAGTACTTC. Translating gives CASSSDAQGPYISYEQYF.

This clonotype was observed many times. V is TRBV6-2 or TRBV6-3 and J is TRBJ1-5, with 7 positions matching TRBD1. J lost 2 bases, V lost 10 bases, and 2 bases had no gene match. This CDR3 region has 12 residues. Germline V gene data show CDR1 as MNHEY and CDR2 as SVGEGT. Here the CDR3 DNA reads TGTGCCACTGGGACAGGCAATCAGCCCCAGCATTTT. Amino acid sequence: CATGTGNQPQHF.

Only a few counts were recorded for this clonotype. The rearrangement links TRBV12-3 or TRBV12-4 to TRBJ2-5; the match to TRBD1 covers 7 bases. This CDR3 comprises 16 residues. V was clipped by 1 base and J by 5 bases; unmatched bases: 10. The CDR3 loop reads CASSLVAGGNGETQYF. The CDR3 DNA reads as TGTGCCAGCAGTTTAGTAGCAGGGGGAAACGGCGAGACCCAGTACTTC.

This clonotype turned up a few times. The CDR3 bases are TGTGCCAGCTCCCTAGGACAGGACTCCTACAATGAGCAGTTCTTC. Translated, it gives CASSLGQDSYNEQFF. The chain joins TRBV18 to TRBJ2-1, with TRBD1 matching over 7 bases. The V gene's germline CDR1 is KGHSH and CDR2 LQKENI. The CDR3 totals 15 residues. With V trimmed by 6 bases and J by 0 bases, 5 bases remained unmatched.

This clonotype came up many times. The V and J genes are TRBV6-1 and TRBJ2-1, with TRBD1 identical over 7 bases. V trimming: 2 bases; J trimming: 4 bases; junction bases outside the gene matches: 8. Per germline, CDR1 MNHNS and CDR2 SASEGT. CDR3 length equals 16 residues. CDR3 sequence (DNA): TGTGCCAGCAGTGAATTCCCCGGGACAGCTTACAATGAGCAGTTCTTC. Its translation: CASSEFPGTAYNEQFF.

The rearrangement uses TRBV20-1 and TRBJ2-7; 7 nucleotides line up with TRBD2. There are 13 residues in the CDR3. The V gene's germline CDR1 is DFQATT and CDR2 SNEGSKA (reference sequence). Trimming cost V 0 bases and J 2 bases; bases outside gene matches: 1. The CDR3 here is CSARDGLAYEQYF. CDR3 DNA: TGCAGTGCTAGAGACGGACTAGCCTACGAGCAGTACTTC.

There are a few counts of this clonotype. The V gene is TRBV25-1, the J gene TRBJ2-7; D remains ambiguous. The length of the CDR3 is 12 residues. Germline assignment: CDR1 MGHDK and CDR2 SYGVNS. Trimming left V 3 bases short and J 7 bases short, with 10 bases between. CDR3 in amino acids: CASSDPRSEQYF. The DNA for the CDR3 is TGTGCCAGCAGTGACCCCCGTTCTGAGCAGTACTTC.

This clonotype was recorded at least ten times. The V gene is TRBV20-1, the J gene TRBJ2-1; either TRBD1 or TRBD2 may fit D (5 bases each). V lost 5 bases to trimming and J lost 6 bases, with 20 bases between them. The germline V gene encodes CDR1 DFQATT and CDR2 SNEGSKA (reference sequence). CDR3 length: 15 residues. CDR3 nucleotides: TGCAGTGCTGCCCTTTCCGGGACGCCGAGCAATGAGCAGTTCTTC. Amino acid sequence: CSAALSGTPSNEQFF.

The chain uses TRBV19 and TRBJ2-1; the match to TRBD2 covers 7 bases. V shed 7 bases and J 3 bases; nucleotides not matched to a gene: 6. Germline V gene data show CDR1 as LNHDA and CDR2 as SQIVND (reference sequence). CDR3 length equals 14 residues. CDR3 in DNA: TGTGCCAGTATGCGGTCTAGCGGCTACAATGAGCAGTTCTTC. Translating it yields CASMRSSGYNEQFF.

The V call is TRBV20-1, the J call TRBJ2-4, with TRBD1 as a possible D gene (6 bases). Germline lookup yields CDR1 DFQATT and CDR2 SNEGSKA (reference sequence). Trimming pared 1 base from V and 5 bases from J, leaving 9 bases between. There are 13 residues in the CDR3. CDR3 sequence reads: CSARGQGQNIQYF. Written as DNA, the CDR3 is TGCAGTGCTAGAGGTCAGGGGCAAAACATTCAGTACTTC.

This clonotype was seen more than once but under ten times. The chain carries TRBV28 and TRBJ1-1; D call uncertain. Trimming shortened V by 2 bases and J by 6 bases, and 10 bases separated the two germline ends. Germline loops: CDR1 MDHEN, CDR2 SYDVKM. The CDR3 is made up of 13 amino acids. CDR3 sequence reads: CASSLMGGAEAFF. The DNA of the CDR3 is TGTGCCAGCAGTTTAATGGGTGGGGCTGAAGCTTTCTTT. Complete variable domain (other parts from reference TRBV28 and TRBJ1-1): DVKVTQSSRYLVKRTGEKVFLECVQDMDHENMFWYRQDPGLGLRLIYFSYDVKMKEKGDIPEGYSVSREKKERFSLILESASTNQTSMYLCASSLMGGAEAFFGQGTRLTVV.

The table lists this clonotype with a few counts. The V gene is TRBV7-3, the J gene TRBJ2-1; TRBD2 matches at 9 bases. There are 14 residues in the CDR3. The trim removed 5 bases at V and 8 bases at J, leaving 7 bases unmatched. The germline CDR1 and CDR2 sequences are SGHTA and FQGTGA. CDR3 DNA sequence: TGTGCCAGCAGCCCGGGACTAGCATTCGATGAGCAGTTCTTC. Encoded protein: CASSPGLAFDEQFF.

In its sample, this clonotype was seen many times. The rearrangement joins TRBV7-2 to TRBJ2-1; 8 bases fit TRBD2. The CDR3 is made up of 16 amino acids. Losses at the gene ends were 2 bases for V and 4 bases for J; bases not matched to a gene: 7. Looked up from germline, CDR1 is SGHTA and CDR2 is FQGNSA. Here the CDR3 DNA reads TGTGCCAGCAGCTTACCCTATAGCGGGGCTTACAATGAGCAGTTCTTC. Translated: CASSLPYSGAYNEQFF. Combining the CDR3 with reference TRBV7-2 and TRBJ2-1 gives the whole variable domain GAGVSQSPSNKVTEKGKDVELRCDPISGHTALYWYRQSLGQGLEFLIYFQGNSAPDKSGLPSDRFSAERTGGSVSTLTIQRTQQEDSAVYLCASSLPYSGAYNEQFFGPGTRLTVL.

The chain joins TRBV13 to TRBJ1-1; 9 bases agree with TRBD1. Germline CDR1 reads PRHDT; CDR2 reads FYEKMQ (reference sequence). The CDR3 is made up of 15 amino acids. Losses at the gene ends were 6 bases for V and 4 bases for J; bases not matched to a gene: 9. The CDR3 loop reads CASRLQGAIGTEAFF. The CDR3 DNA sequence: TGTGCCAGCAGATTACAGGGGGCGATCGGCACTGAAGCTTTCTTT.

This rearrangement joins TRBV5-5 to TRBJ2-1; D uncertain. V lost 1 base and J 6 bases, leaving 5 bases between the germline ends. The CDR3 spans 12 residues. Germline CDR1 SGHKS, CDR2 YYEKEE (reference sequence). The CDR3 is CASSLTANEQFF. In nucleotides, the CDR3 is TGTGCCAGCAGCTTGACCGCCAATGAGCAGTTCTTC.

The chain recombines TRBV4-2 with TRBJ2-7; 7 bases match TRBD1. The V gene's germline CDR1 is LGHNA and CDR2 YNFKEQ. V lost 2 bases, J lost 1 base, and 2 bases stayed unmatched. The CDR3 consists of 14 residues. CDR3 protein: CASSQLRGSYEQYF. The DNA for the CDR3 is TGTGCCAGCAGCCAACTCAGGGGGTCCTACGAGCAGTACTTC.

This chain joins TRBV7-9 and TRBJ1-4; the D is unclear. The CDR3 has 15 residues. Per germline, CDR1 SEHNR and CDR2 FQNEAQ (reference sequence). Trimming shortened V by 5 bases and J by 4 bases, and 14 bases separated the two germline ends. The CDR3 here is CASSLGRGNNEKLFF. As DNA, the CDR3 is TGTGCCAGCAGCCTCGGACGAGGGAATAATGAAAAACTGTTTTTT. The whole variable domain, filled in from reference TRBV7-9 and TRBJ1-4, reads DTGVSQNPRHKITKRGQNVTFRCDPISEHNRLYWYRQTLGQGPEFLTYFQNEAQLEKSRLLSDRFSAERPKGSFSTLEIQRTEQGDSAMYLCASSLGRGNNEKLFFGSGTQLSVL.